This entry lists 28 T cell receptor beta chains sequenced from one sample in a study of graft-versus-host responses after intestinal transplantation. TCRdb's table, derived via immunoSEQ multiplex PCR, lists solely in-frame clones and lacks some. The sample has about 85,000 clones, under 85% seen once; the top ten hold about a sixth. No antigen is known for these receptors. The sequences come from unstimulated CD8+ T cells sorted from spleen or lymph node cells, collected before intestinal transplant. The receptors stem from a human donor who received an intestinal transplant.

V gene TRBV29-1 combines with J gene TRBJ2-5, with 7 bases aligning to TRBD1. Germline V CDR1 and CDR2: SQVTM, ANQGSEA. The V and J ends lost 5 bases and 7 bases, in that order; junction bases with no gene match: 13. This CDR3 is built from 14 residues. The CDR3 spells CSVYGGQRVGTQYF. The CDR3 DNA is TGCAGCGTTTATGGGGGACAGAGGGTCGGGACCCAGTACTTC.

The chain links TRBV4-1 to TRBJ1-6; 9 nucleotides line up with TRBD1. The CDR3 consists of 17 residues. V lost 0 bases and J lost 10; bases outside the gene matches: 10. The germline V gene has CDR1 MGHRA and CDR2 YSYEKL. CDR3 nucleotide sequence: TGCGCCAGCAGCCAAGAACCCCTACAGGGGGCTTTATCACCCCTCCACTTT. It is translated as CASSQEPLQGALSPLHF.

The J gene is TRBJ1-1, the V gene TRBV5-1, with no clear D. The CDR3 length is 12 residues. Germline lookup yields CDR1 SGHRS and CDR2 YFSETQ. V lost 7 bases, J lost 0 bases, and 7 bases lay in between. CDR3 region: CASLGMNTEAFF. For the CDR3, the DNA is TGCGCCAGCCTCGGGATGAACACTGAAGCTTTCTTT.

The rearrangement links TRBV12-5 to TRBJ2-2; no firm D call. Trimming took 0 bases from V and 0 from J, leaving 8 bases between them. The germline V gene encodes CDR1 LGHNT and CDR2 FRNRAP. CDR3 length equals 16 residues. CDR3 residues: CASGLVYTANTGELFF. The CDR3 nucleotides read TGTGCTAGTGGTTTGGTATATACGGCGAACACCGGGGAGCTGTTTTTT.

V is TRBV11-2 and J is TRBJ2-5; D perhaps matches TRBD1 (7 bases). The ends were cut back, 6 bases at V and 5 bases at J, with 16 bases in the middle. The length of the CDR3 is 14 residues. Germline CDR1 reads SGHAT; CDR2 reads FQNNGV. CDR3 loop: CASSHTGEVETQYF. The CDR3 nucleotides are TGTGCCAGCAGTCATACAGGGGAGGTCGAGACCCAGTACTTC.

The J gene is TRBJ2-1, the V gene TRBV7-6; no clear D gene. There are 15 residues in the CDR3. The germline V and J ends were trimmed by 2 bases and 4 bases, with 12 bases remaining between them. Looked up from germline, CDR1 is SGHVS and CDR2 is FNYEAQ. In DNA, the CDR3 is TGTGCCAGCAGCTTAAACAGAATGAGGTACAATGAGCAGTTCTTC. Protein: CASSLNRMRYNEQFF.

CDR3 sequence (DNA): TGTGCCAGCAGCTTTGGTGCCGCGACAGGGAGAGGGTACGAGCAGTACTTC. Translated, it gives CASSFGAATGRGYEQYF. The chain links TRBV5-6 to TRBJ2-7; 7 positions match TRBD1. CDR1 is SGHDT and CDR2 is YYEEEE in the germline V gene. The V and J ends lost 2 bases and 4 bases, in that order; junction bases with no gene match: 15. The CDR3 consists of 17 residues.

This clone was picked up a small number of times. The chain combines TRBV11-3 with TRBJ2-1; the D is unclear. Trimming removed 1 base at V and 6 bases at J, with 4 bases between. CDR1 is SGHNT and CDR2 is YENEEA in the germline V gene. The CDR3 loop spans 12 amino acids. Here the CDR3 DNA reads TGTGCCAGCAGCTTAGGACGCAATGAGCAGTTCTTC. Amino acids: CASSLGRNEQFF.

This clone came up once. V is TRBV7-9 and J is TRBJ2-7, with 8 bases aligning to TRBD2. Germline CDR1 is SEHNR and CDR2 is FQNEAQ (reference sequence). V gave up 5 bases and J gave up 2 bases; unmatched junction bases: 8. CDR3 length equals 15 residues. CDR3 region: CASSGRLAQPYEQYF. As DNA, the CDR3 is TGTGCCAGCAGCGGCAGACTAGCGCAGCCCTACGAGCAGTACTTC.

The chain combines TRBV9 with TRBJ2-1, with D possibly matching TRBD2 (5 bases). V dropped 3 bases and J dropped 5 bases, with 12 bases sitting between them. This CDR3 is 14 amino acids long. Germline assignment: CDR1 SGDLS and CDR2 YYNGEE. The CDR3 loop is CASSGPDWNNEQFF. The CDR3 coding sequence is TGTGCCAGCAGCGGTCCGGACTGGAACAATGAGCAGTTCTTC.

The rearrangement joins TRBV6-4 to TRBJ2-2, with D possibly matching TRBD2 (5 bases). CDR3 length equals 14 residues. Trimming took 6 bases from V and 3 from J, leaving 11 bases between them. Germline assignment: CDR1 MRHNA and CDR2 SNTAGT. CDR3 sequence (DNA): TGTGCCAGCAGCCTTCTAGCCGACACCGGGGAGCTGTTTTTT. This gives the protein CASSLLADTGELFF.

V and J are TRBV5-6 and TRBJ1-5; D unclear. Per germline, CDR1 SGHDT and CDR2 YYEEEE. The CDR3 loop spans 15 amino acids. Trimming left V 2 bases short and J 2 bases short, with 11 bases between. The CDR3 DNA is TGTGCCAGCAGCTTTTCAGCTGGGGGCAATCAGCCCCAGCATTTT. Translated, it gives CASSFSAGGNQPQHF.

The chain uses TRBV6-8 and TRBJ1-5; D gene uncertain. Per germline, CDR1 MNHGY and CDR2 SAAAGT. V dropped 11 bases and J dropped 7 bases, with 9 bases sitting between them. The length of the CDR3 is 10 residues. CDR3 protein: CAFGQQPQHF. CDR3 nucleotide sequence: TGTGCCTTTGGGCAGCAGCCCCAGCATTTT.

The CDR3 is CASSLNLGGETQYF. The CDR3 region has the DNA TGTGCCAGCAGCTTAAACTTAGGGGGGGAGACCCAGTACTTC. The V gene is TRBV7-9, the J gene TRBJ2-5; the D call may be TRBD1 or TRBD2 (6 bases each). Germline lookup yields CDR1 SEHNR and CDR2 FQNEAQ (reference sequence). The length of the CDR3 is 14 residues. Trimming shortened V by 2 bases and J by 5 bases, and 12 bases separated the two germline ends.

The chain carries TRBV7-2 and TRBJ2-1; no clear D. Germline CDR1 SGHTA, CDR2 FQGNSA. The CDR3 is 12 amino acids. The CDR3 loop is CMVAISYNEQFF. The CDR3 region has the DNA TGTATGGTCGCTATCTCCTACAATGAGCAGTTCTTC.

The genes are TRBV6-1 and TRBJ1-6; 11 positions match TRBD1. CDR3 length equals 14 residues. V shed 5 bases, J shed 10 bases, and the junction held 4 bases outside the gene matches. The V gene's germline CDR1 is MNHNS and CDR2 SASEGT. The CDR3 DNA is TGTGCCAGCAGTCGGGACAGGGGGAGGTCACCCCTCCACTTT. This gives the protein CASSRDRGRSPLHF.

The rearrangement uses TRBV4-1 and TRBJ1-1, with D perhaps matching TRBD1 (5 bases). V was trimmed by 4 bases and J by 1 base, leaving 7 bases between them. The CDR3 runs to 13 residues. Per germline, CDR1 MGHRA and CDR2 YSYEKL. This CDR3 is CASSLQGNTEAFF. The CDR3 bases are TGCGCCAGCAGCCTGCAGGGGAACACTGAAGCTTTCTTT.

The chain employs TRBV7-6 and TRBJ2-5, with D maybe TRBD2 (6 bases). Trimming removed 5 bases at V and 10 bases at J, with 23 bases between. The CDR3 covers 15 residues. Germline loops: CDR1 SGHVS, CDR2 FNYEAQ. The chain's CDR3 is CASSRHRDSGLDQYF. CDR3 DNA sequence: TGTGCCAGCAGCCGCCACCGGGACTCAGGTCTGGACCAGTACTTC.

This clone appeared once. V and J are TRBV9 and TRBJ2-3; the match to TRBD2 covers 11 bases. Germline trimming cut 3 bases from V and 7 bases from J; bases unmatched to any gene: 10. The length of the CDR3 is 16 residues. CDR1 SGDLS and CDR2 YYNGEE come from the germline V gene. CDR3 DNA sequence: TGTGCCAGCAGCGGCCGTAGCGGGGGGGCCTTTAATACGCAGTATTTT. Its protein product is CASSGRSGGAFNTQYF.

This clone showed up just a few times. This chain connects TRBV15 to TRBJ2-7, with D tentatively TRBD1 (5 bases). CDR3 size: 13 residues. Germline V CDR1 and CDR2: LNHNV, YYDKDF (reference sequence). The V gene lost 1 base and the J gene lost 6 bases, with 10 bases spanning the gap. For the CDR3, the DNA is TGTGCCACCAGCAGAGCAGGGCTCGGCGAGCAGTACTTC. This sequence encodes CATSRAGLGEQYF.

This chain links TRBV7-9 with TRBJ2-3; possibly TRBD2 for D (6 bases). Germline V gene data show CDR1 as SEHNR and CDR2 as FQNEAQ (reference sequence). Trimming left V 2 bases short and J 6 bases short, with 24 bases between. The CDR3 is 18 residues long. The CDR3, as DNA: TGTGCCAGCAGCTTAAGGGGCCGGGACTTACCCATATCGGATACGCAGTATTTT. Translated, it gives CASSLRGRDLPISDTQYF.

The chain combines TRBV15 with TRBJ2-7, with 7 bases identical to TRBD2. The length of the CDR3 is 16 residues. Losses at the gene ends were 0 bases for V and 0 bases for J; bases not matched to a gene: 5. The germline gives CDR1 LNHNV, CDR2 YYDKDF (reference sequence). CDR3 in amino acids: CATSRDLGGSSYEQYF. The CDR3 DNA reads as TGTGCCACCAGCAGAGATCTGGGCGGGAGCTCCTACGAGCAGTACTTC.

This chain connects TRBV2 to TRBJ2-5, with 8 bases that match TRBD1. Germline V gene lookup returns CDR1 SNHLY and CDR2 FYNNEI. The CDR3 length is 15 residues. The V gene end was trimmed by 7 bases and the J gene end by 1 base; junction bases not matched to a gene: 8. The CDR3 DNA sequence: TGTGCCAGCATCCCGGGACAGGTGGGCCAAGAGACCCAGTACTTC. It specifies CASIPGQVGQETQYF.

This chain joins TRBV12-1 and TRBJ2-7; TRBD1 reflects the table's D call only, with no check against the DNA. TRBV12-1 is recorded as a pseudogene. This CDR3 spans 11 amino acids. Written as DNA, the CDR3 is TGTGCCAGCAGTTTACAGGACGAGCAGTACTTC. This encodes CASSLQDEQYF.

This chain uses TRBV11-3 with TRBJ1-4, with 8 positions matching TRBD1. CDR3 length: 13 amino acids. Germline loops: CDR1 SGHNT, CDR2 YENEEA. Unmatched junction bases numbered 2, after V lost 5 bases and J lost 6 bases. CDR3 DNA sequence: TGTGCCAGCAGCGAGACAGGGGATGAAAAACTGTTTTTT. Translation gives CASSETGDEKLFF.

The chain combines TRBV5-4 with TRBJ2-3; no reliable D call. Germline V gives CDR1 SGHNT, CDR2 YYREEE (reference sequence). V was trimmed by 5 bases and J by 0 bases, leaving 4 bases between them. The CDR3 is 12 amino acids. CDR3 sequence: CASRDSTDTQYF. The CDR3 DNA reads as TGTGCCAGCAGGGACAGCACAGATACGCAGTATTTT.

CDR3 nucleotide sequence: TGTGCCAGCAGCTTAAATGCAGATACGCAGTATTTT. It yields the protein CASSLNADTQYF. This sequence joins TRBV7-8 and TRBJ2-3; D call uncertain. The CDR3 totals 12 residues. Germline V lookup: CDR1 SGHVS, CDR2 FQNEAQ. Trimming stripped 2 bases from V and 4 bases from J, with 4 bases between.

The rearrangement joins TRBV27 to TRBJ2-3, with 12 bases fitting TRBD2. The CDR3 is made up of 16 amino acids. V lost 5 bases, J lost 5 bases, and 8 bases stayed unmatched. Per germline, CDR1 MNHEY and CDR2 SMNVEV (reference sequence). CDR3 protein: CASSPGLAGIGDTQYF. CDR3 DNA sequence: TGTGCCAGCAGTCCTGGACTAGCGGGGATAGGAGATACGCAGTATTTT.